Shown below are 25 T cell receptor beta chains from a single sample sequenced in a study of a mutant IDH1 vaccine in newly diagnosed glioma. This table comes from immunoSEQ multiplex PCR, and its TCRdb copy is limited to in-frame clones, with some not included. There are around 78,000 clones in the sample; 75% to 85% occur only once, and 2% to 2.5% lies in the top ten. Indicated time point: week 23, last vaccination. Doses consisted of 300 ug of mutant IDH1 20-mer peptide each, paired with topical imiquimod. Antigens for these TCRs are unknown. Sequencing was performed on PBMCs, taken from a glioma patient whose treatment included an IDH1 peptide vaccine. The receptors were gathered from a man aged 25-45 years with glioma. Some clones in this sample may be carry-over from other donors' samples.

V is TRBV2 and J is TRBJ2-5; the D is unclear. The CDR3 is 16 residues long. The V gene's germline CDR1 is SNHLY and CDR2 FYNNEI. V was trimmed by 4 bases and J by 2 bases, leaving 17 bases between them. The CDR3 DNA reads as TGTGCCAGCAGTGCTTATGCAGGAAGCCCACAAGAGACCCAGTACTTC. Translating it yields CASSAYAGSPQETQYF.

This clone was detected only once. The V and J genes are TRBV9 and TRBJ1-4, with 7 bases aligning to TRBD1. V lost 2 bases to trimming and J lost 4 bases; unmatched junction nucleotides: 5. The CDR3 totals 15 residues. Germline CDR1 and CDR2: SGDLS and YYNGEE. This chain's CDR3 is CASSVGTDFNEKLFF. CDR3 bases: TGTGCCAGCAGCGTTGGGACAGATTTTAATGAAAAACTGTTTTTT.

The chain links TRBV9 to TRBJ2-7; 10 bases are a match to TRBD2. The ends lost 3 bases at V and 3 bases at J; junction bases unmatched: 3. The CDR3 extends over 14 amino acids. Germline V gene sequence: CDR1 SGDLS, CDR2 YYNGEE. CDR3 nucleotide sequence: TGTGCCAGCAGCGCGACTAGCGGGCGCTACGAGCAGTACTTC. Translation gives CASSATSGRYEQYF. The variable domain in full, with the rest retrieved from reference TRBV9 and TRBJ2-7, is DSGVTQTPKHLITATGQRVTLRCSPRSGDLSVYWYQQSLDQGLQFLIQYYNGEERAKGNILERFSAQQFPDLHSELNLSSLELGDSALYFCASSATSGRYEQYFGPGTRLTVT.

CDR3 coding DNA: TGCGCCAGCAGCGATCTTCGGTCCTACAATGAGCAGTTCTTC. As protein: CASSDLRSYNEQFF. This sequence joins TRBV5-1 and TRBJ2-1, with D hard to call. In germline, CDR1 is SGHRS, CDR2 YFSETQ. The CDR3 length is 14 residues. V lost 4 bases and J 1 base, leaving 9 bases between the germline ends.

V gene TRBV5-1 combines with J gene TRBJ2-5, with D perhaps TRBD2 (6 bases). The CDR3 totals 17 residues. Germline CDR1 reads SGHRS; CDR2 reads YFSETQ. V was trimmed by 2 bases and J by 4 bases, leaving 21 bases between them. Written as DNA, the CDR3 is TGCGCCAGCAGCTTCAGCTGGGCGGTAGCGGTCGGAGAGACCCAGTACTTC. Its translation: CASSFSWAVAVGETQYF. The whole variable domain, remainder taken from reference TRBV5-1 and TRBJ2-5, is KAGVTQTPRYLIKTRGQQVTLSCSPISGHRSVSWYQQTPGQGLQFLFEYFSETQRNKGNFPGRFSGRQFSNSRSEMNVSTLELGDSALYLCASSFSWAVAVGETQYFGPGTRLLVL.

The chain recombines TRBV18 with TRBJ1-2; D not resolved. Trimming cost V 2 bases and J 6 bases, with 16 bases left between them. CDR3 length equals 15 residues. The germline V gene encodes CDR1 KGHSH and CDR2 LQKENI. CDR3 nucleotide sequence: TGTGCCAGCTCACCAGAGATTGGGGTTTCGGATGGCTACACCTTC. Translation gives CASSPEIGVSDGYTF.

This chain links TRBV4-1 with TRBJ1-2; D is ambiguous. The CDR3 spans 12 residues. Trimming shortened V by 2 bases and J by 9 bases, and 10 bases separated the two germline ends. The germline CDR1 and CDR2 sequences are MGHRA and YSYEKL. The CDR3 nucleotides read TGCGCCAGCAGCCAAAGCCACCTAAGCTACACCTTC. This translates into CASSQSHLSYTF.

The V call is TRBV4-1, the J call TRBJ2-2; TRBD2 agrees at 14 bases. CDR1 is MGHRA and CDR2 is YSYEKL in the germline V gene. The CDR3 runs 20 residues. The ends lost 3 bases at V and 3 bases at J; junction bases unmatched: 12. CDR3 nucleotide sequence: TGCGCCAGCAGCCACCGCATGGGACTAGCGGGAGTCCTGGACACCGGGGAGCTGTTTTTT. It specifies CASSHRMGLAGVLDTGELFF.

This rearrangement joins TRBV9 to TRBJ2-3, with TRBD1 identical over 7 bases. From germline, CDR1 is SGDLS and CDR2 YYNGEE. Trimming at V came to 0 bases and at J to 5 bases, leaving 6 bases not matched to a gene. The CDR3 length is 15 residues. The CDR3 is CASSVGDSRKDTQYF. DNA for the CDR3: TGTGCCAGCAGCGTAGGGGACAGCAGAAAAGATACGCAGTATTTT. Complete variable domain (other parts from reference TRBV9 and TRBJ2-3): DSGVTQTPKHLITATGQRVTLRCSPRSGDLSVYWYQQSLDQGLQFLIQYYNGEERAKGNILERFSAQQFPDLHSELNLSSLELGDSALYFCASSVGDSRKDTQYFGPGTRLTVL.

This chain uses TRBV5-1 with TRBJ1-3; 8 bases fit TRBD1. The CDR3 contains 16 residues. The V gene end was trimmed by 2 bases and the J gene end by 2 bases; junction bases not matched to a gene: 6. CDR1 and CDR2 from the germline V gene are SGHRS and YFSETQ. The CDR3 DNA reads as TGCGCCAGCAGCTTAGGGGAGACAGGGGCTGGAAACACCATATATTTT. This codes for CASSLGETGAGNTIYF.

The rearrangement joins TRBV28 to TRBJ2-3; maybe TRBD1 (6 bases). Germline-derived CDR1 and CDR2 are MDHEN and SYDVKM. The CDR3 totals 14 residues. The V end lost 4 bases, the J end lost 3 bases, and 11 bases lay between the germline ends. CDR3 residues: CASSWGPGTDTQYF. CDR3 bases: TGTGCCAGCAGTTGGGGGCCGGGGACAGATACGCAGTATTTT. The full variable domain, completed using reference TRBV28 and TRBJ2-3, is DVKVTQSSRYLVKRTGEKVFLECVQDMDHENMFWYRQDPGLGLRLIYFSYDVKMKEKGDIPEGYSVSREKKERFSLILESASTNQTSMYLCASSWGPGTDTQYFGPGTRLTVL.

V is TRBV27 and J is TRBJ2-3, with 7 bases identical to TRBD1. V was pared by 6 bases and J by 1 base, with 7 bases of the junction left unmatched. CDR1 MNHEY and CDR2 SMNVEV come from the germline V gene (reference sequence). This CDR3 is 15 amino acids long. The CDR3 DNA reads TGTGCCAGCAGACAGAGGGGGCGAGGCACAGATACGCAGTATTTT. Translating gives CASRQRGRGTDTQYF.

The CDR3 spells CASSQISAGTGYREQYF. The CDR3, as DNA: TGCGCCAGCAGTCAGATTTCTGCCGGGACAGGATATAGGGAGCAGTACTTC. The rearrangement uses TRBV4-1 and TRBJ2-7; 8 bases are a match to TRBD1. Germline V CDR1 and CDR2: MGHRA, YSYEKL. This CDR3 comprises 17 residues. J lost 7 bases, V lost 6 bases, and 20 bases had no gene match.

The chain links TRBV6-5 to TRBJ1-1, with D perhaps matching TRBD1 (5 bases). V gave up 5 bases and J gave up 1 base, with 8 bases separating them. Per the germline V gene, CDR1 is MNHEY and CDR2 is SVGAGI. The CDR3 contains 13 residues. The CDR3 loop reads CASSAGQNTEAFF. As DNA, the CDR3 is TGTGCCAGCAGTGCGGGGCAGAACACTGAAGCTTTCTTT.

The V and J genes are TRBV2 and TRBJ2-1, with 9 bases aligning to TRBD2. The CDR3 has 13 amino acids. V lost 10 bases and J lost 9; bases outside the gene matches: 10. Germline V gene sequence: CDR1 SNHLY, CDR2 FYNNEI. Written as DNA, the CDR3 is TGTGCCAACAGAGTGGCGGGAGGGGGTGAGCAGTTCTTC. Amino acids: CANRVAGGGEQFF.

The chain has TRBV4-3 and TRBJ1-2; 7 nucleotides line up with TRBD1. V trimming: 0 bases; J trimming: 7 bases; junction bases outside the gene matches: 2. CDR1 and CDR2 (germline): LGHNA, YSLEER. The CDR3 covers 13 residues. The CDR3 here is CASSQERGRGYTF. The CDR3 bases are TGCGCCAGCAGCCAAGAAAGGGGGCGTGGCTACACCTTC.

In DNA form, the CDR3 reads TGTGCCAGCAGGATCCAGACAAACACTGAAGCTTTCTTT. Translation: CASRIQTNTEAFF. The chain recombines TRBV6-1 with TRBJ1-1; unclear D gene. V dropped 6 bases and J dropped 2 bases, with 10 bases sitting between them. Looked up from germline, CDR1 is MNHNS and CDR2 is SASEGT. CDR3 length: 13 amino acids.

This clone has just a few counts. The chain has TRBV7-2 and TRBJ1-3, with unresolved D. The CDR3 is 12 residues long. From germline, CDR1 is SGHTA and CDR2 FQGNSA. The ends were cut back, 4 bases at V and 4 bases at J, with 5 bases in the middle. The CDR3 bases are TGTGCCAGCAGCTCGGGGGGAAACACCATATATTTT. It codes for CASSSGGNTIYF.

This sequence joins TRBV7-9 and TRBJ2-3, with TRBD1 identical over 8 bases. This CDR3 region has 17 residues. V was clipped by 0 bases and J by 6 bases; unmatched bases: 11. Germline assignment: CDR1 SEHNR and CDR2 FQNEAQ (reference sequence). The DNA for the CDR3 is TGTGCCAGCAGCTTAGCGTCCCCAGGGGGCGCATCTGATACGCAGTATTTT. It is translated as CASSLASPGGASDTQYF. Full variable domain (outside the CDR3, taken from reference TRBV7-9 and TRBJ2-3): DTGVSQNPRHKITKRGQNVTFRCDPISEHNRLYWYRQTLGQGPEFLTYFQNEAQLEKSRLLSDRFSAERPKGSFSTLEIQRTEQGDSAMYLCASSLASPGGASDTQYFGPGTRLTVL.

This clone was counted between two and nine times. This chain uses TRBV15 with TRBJ1-1; the D gene is possibly TRBD1 (5 bases). V gave up 2 bases and J gave up 1 base, with 5 bases separating them. The germline gives CDR1 LNHNV, CDR2 YYDKDF (reference sequence). The CDR3 is 13 residues long. CDR3 amino acids: CATSRQGNTEAFF. The CDR3 DNA sequence: TGTGCCACCAGCAGACAGGGGAACACTGAAGCTTTCTTT.

The CDR3 nucleotides read TGTGCCAGCAGCGTAGATGGAGGGGACGGCTACACCTTC. It encodes CASSVDGGDGYTF. This chain joins TRBV9 and TRBJ1-2, with D tentatively TRBD1 (5 bases). The length of the CDR3 is 13 residues. Germline V gives CDR1 SGDLS, CDR2 YYNGEE. V was cut by 0 bases and J by 8 bases, with 11 bases left in between.

DNA for the CDR3: TGTGCCAGCAGCTTAGAAGTGAACACTGAAGCTTTCTTT. Residues: CASSLEVNTEAFF. The chain uses TRBV7-3 and TRBJ1-1; the D is unclear. The CDR3 is 13 residues long. V was clipped by 2 bases and J by 0 bases, with 4 bases between them. Germline CDR1 reads SGHTA; CDR2 reads FQGTGA.

The chain uses TRBV7-2 and TRBJ2-1; the match to TRBD2 covers 14 bases. CDR3 length: 18 residues. J was trimmed by 6 bases and V by 6 bases; bases with no gene match: 13. Germline lookup yields CDR1 SGHTA and CDR2 FQGNSA. The CDR3 nucleotides are TGTGCCAGCAGGCGCGGGACTAGCGGGAGACGGGTCGGCAATGAGCAGTTCTTC. Amino acid sequence: CASRRGTSGRRVGNEQFF.

The V call is TRBV5-1, the J call TRBJ1-2; 9 nucleotides line up with TRBD1. CDR3 length: 13 residues. CDR1 and CDR2 (germline): SGHRS, YFSETQ. The trim removed 4 bases at V and 10 bases at J, leaving 8 bases unmatched. This chain's CDR3 is CASSPGGQGDYTF. The DNA for the CDR3 is TGCGCCAGCAGCCCGGGGGGACAGGGAGACTACACCTTC.

The CDR3, as DNA: TGTGCCAGCAGCCCCCGACTAGCCCCCTCCTACAATGAGCAGTTCTTC. Protein product: CASSPRLAPSYNEQFF. The chain is built from TRBV11-2 and TRBJ2-1; TRBD2 agrees at 7 bases. Trimming took 5 bases from V and 0 from J; bases not matched to a gene: 7. Germline CDR1 reads SGHAT; CDR2 reads FQNNGV. The CDR3 length is 16 residues.